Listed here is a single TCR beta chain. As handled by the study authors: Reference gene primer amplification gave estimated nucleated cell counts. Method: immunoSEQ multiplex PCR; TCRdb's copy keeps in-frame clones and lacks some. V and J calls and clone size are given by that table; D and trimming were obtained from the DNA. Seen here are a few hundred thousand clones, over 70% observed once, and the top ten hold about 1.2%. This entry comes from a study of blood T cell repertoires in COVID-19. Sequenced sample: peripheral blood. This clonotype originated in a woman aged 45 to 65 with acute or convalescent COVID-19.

DNA for the CDR3: TGTGCCAGCAGTGAACAGGACAGCCTTAGAGAGCAGTTCTTC. Protein sequence: CASSEQDSLREQFF. This chain uses TRBV6-1 with TRBJ2-1, with D tentatively TRBD1 (6 bases). CDR3 length equals 14 residues. V dropped 2 bases and J dropped 10 bases, with 15 bases sitting between them. CDR1 is MNHNS and CDR2 is SASEGT in the germline V gene.